The next 10 T cell receptor beta chains were all read from a single sample in a study of vaccination and CD4 T cells after COVID-19. Cultured CD4+ T cell DNA underwent sequencing with the Oncomine TCR Beta short-read assay. TCRdb used MiXCR to reprocess the PCR reads, holding one entry per CDR3 protein. The repertoire holds about 15,000 distinct CDR3 sequences, with roughly half as singletons. The treatment was: approximately 10-day PBMC culture with coronavirus spike peptide pools or control peptides (ViraFEST assay). Antigens for these TCRs are unknown. The sequenced sample was cultured CD4+ T cells from blood, obtained after SARS-CoV-2 vaccination. These receptors all stem from a human donor with COVID-19.

This rearrangement joins TRBV7-2 to TRBJ1-2, with D tentatively TRBD1 (6 bases). This CDR3 comprises 14 residues. V was trimmed by 5 bases and J by 8 bases, leaving 18 bases between them. Germline values: CDR1 SGHTA, CDR2 FQGNSA. The DNA for the CDR3 is TGTGCCAGCAGCCTGCAGACAGGCGGTATCGGCTACACCTTC. This sequence encodes CASSLQTGGIGYTF.

This clonotype was observed a handful of times. V and J are TRBV7-9 and TRBJ2-7; TRBD1 aligns across 10 bases. J was trimmed by 3 bases and V by 2 bases; bases with no gene match: 4. This CDR3 has 15 amino acids. Germline V gene data show CDR1 as SEHNR and CDR2 as FQNEAQ (reference sequence). The CDR3 region has the DNA TGTGCCAGCAGCTTACTGGGACAGGGGTTCTACGAGCAGTACTTC. Translation: CASSLLGQGFYEQYF.

The chain links TRBV6-5 to TRBJ1-5, with no clear D. CDR3 size: 15 residues. The V gene lost 2 bases and the J gene lost 6 bases, with 14 bases spanning the gap. CDR1 is MNHEY, CDR2 SVGAGI, per germline. The CDR3 DNA reads TGTGCCAGCAGTTACAGTGGGGTAGATAGTCAGCCCCAGCATTTT. As protein: CASSYSGVDSQPQHF.

The sample holds a few counts of this clonotype. The genes are TRBV19 and TRBJ1-5; 7 nucleotides align to TRBD1. The CDR3 spans 16 residues. V lost 5 bases and J lost 2; bases outside the gene matches: 9. Germline-derived CDR1 and CDR2 are LNHDA and SQIVND (reference sequence). The CDR3 DNA reads as TGTGCCAGTAGTCCCCGTGCCGGGACAGGCAATCAGCCCCAGCATTTT. As protein: CASSPRAGTGNQPQHF.

CDR3 region: CASIPQGGGTQYF. The CDR3 DNA sequence: TGTGCCAGTATTCCACAGGGGGGGGGGACCCAGTACTTC. The chain links TRBV19 to TRBJ2-5; D perhaps matches TRBD1 (8 bases). V lost 7 bases, J lost 7 bases, and 16 bases lay in between. CDR3 length: 13 residues. Germline loops: CDR1 LNHDA, CDR2 SQIVND (reference sequence).

This clonotype came up once. The chain carries TRBV9 and TRBJ1-5, with D tentatively TRBD1 (6 bases). Trimming took off 2 bases at V and 4 bases at J, with 19 bases between the two ends. CDR1 is SGDLS, CDR2 YYNGEE, per germline. The CDR3 loop spans 17 amino acids. The CDR3 protein is CASSVRGGARENQPQHF. CDR3 DNA sequence: TGTGCCAGCAGCGTGCGGGGGGGGGCACGCGAGAATCAGCCCCAGCATTTT.

For this clonotype: The CDR3 end shows no conserved phenylalanine or tryptophan, and so a read error is likely. The chain has TRBV19 and TRBJ2-7; D gene uncertain. The CDR3 extends over 14 amino acids. Germline CDR1 is LNHDA and CDR2 is SQIVND (reference sequence). The V gene lost 9 bases and the J gene lost 3 bases, with 18 bases spanning the gap. CDR3 nucleotide sequence: TGTGCCAGGATTCTGGACCTACCCATCTACGAGCAGTACCTC. Encoded protein: CARILDLPIYEQYL.

A few counts support this clonotype. The chain is built from TRBV20-1 and TRBJ1-6; D not resolved. V gave up 6 bases and J gave up 0 bases, with 15 bases separating them. There are 16 residues in the CDR3. Germline V gene lookup returns CDR1 DFQATT and CDR2 SNEGSKA (reference sequence). In DNA form, the CDR3 reads TGCAGTGCCCTCGAGGAGCGAAGCTCCTATAATTCACCCCTCCACTTT. Protein product: CSALEERSSYNSPLHF.

V gene TRBV6-5 combines with J gene TRBJ1-1; no definite D call. Trimming removed 0 bases from V and 2 bases from J, with 10 bases in between. Germline loops: CDR1 MNHEY, CDR2 SVGAGI. The CDR3 has 15 amino acids. The CDR3 spells CASSYSTAGNTEAFF. CDR3 sequence (DNA): TGTGCCAGCAGTTACTCGACGGCTGGTAACACTGAAGCTTTCTTT.

The chain recombines TRBV2 with TRBJ2-3, with 8 bases lining up with TRBD1. Looked up from germline, CDR1 is SNHLY and CDR2 is FYNNEI. This CDR3 is built from 12 residues. In nucleotides, the CDR3 is TGTTCCGGACAGGGTGGGACAGATACGCAGTATTTT. It yields the protein CSGQGGTDTQYF.